These 13 T cell receptor beta chains were sequenced from one sample in a study of breast tumors, draining lymph nodes, adjacent tissues. Breast cancer patients provided tissue from their axillary draining lymph nodes. TCRdb recomputed calls from the multiplex PCR reads with MiXCR, one row per CDR3 protein. The data show over 150,000 distinct CDR3 sequences, roughly a third seen once. Sample: axillary lymph node tissue. These receptors were taken from a female donor with breast cancer. Some clones in this sample may be carry-over from other donors' samples.

The V gene is TRBV4-3, the J gene TRBJ1-5, with D perhaps matching TRBD1 (5 bases). V was cut by 5 bases and J by 5 bases, with 19 bases left in between. This CDR3 spans 16 amino acids. Germline assignment: CDR1 LGHNA and CDR2 YSLEER. The CDR3 is CASSGQGSLEHQPQHF. For the CDR3, the DNA is TGCGCCAGCAGCGGTCAGGGTTCCCTGGAACATCAGCCCCAGCATTTT.

The table lists this clonotype with many counts. This chain connects TRBV10-3 to TRBJ2-7, with D perhaps matching TRBD2 (6 bases). The V end was cut by 4 bases, the J end by 1 base, with 14 bases between. Per the germline V gene, CDR1 is ENHRY and CDR2 is SYGVKD. The CDR3 has 15 residues. In DNA, the CDR3 is TGTGCCATCAGTGCCGCCAGCGGGCCTTCCTACGAGCAGTACTTC. It translates to CAISAASGPSYEQYF.

To note about this clonotype: It may be a read error: a sequence one base away is much more abundant. The J gene is TRBJ2-7, the V gene TRBV5-4; either TRBD1 or TRBD2 may supply D (5 bases each). The CDR3 runs to 15 residues. Germline V CDR1 and CDR2: SGHNT, YYREEE (reference sequence). Trimming left V 1 base short and J 6 bases short, with 17 bases between. The CDR3 protein is CASSLSGTGPGEQYF. CDR3 DNA sequence: TGTGCCAGCAGCTTGTCGGGCACGGGGCCTGGCGAGCAGTACTTC.

This clonotype occurred many times. The CDR3 sequence is CASSDVDRAGNTIYF. CDR3 in DNA: TGTGCCAGCAGTGACGTCGACAGGGCTGGAAACACCATATATTTT. The chain joins TRBV6-4 to TRBJ1-3; 7 bases are a match to TRBD1. The germline CDR1 and CDR2 sequences are MRHNA and SNTAGT. The CDR3 sequence is 15 residues long. V shed 2 bases, J shed 2 bases, and the junction held 3 bases outside the gene matches.

This clonotype was recorded many times. This chain joins TRBV20-1 and TRBJ2-3, with 12 bases matching TRBD2. The ends lost 2 bases at V and 6 bases at J; junction bases unmatched: 3. Per the germline V gene, CDR1 is DFQATT and CDR2 is SNEGSKA (reference sequence). There are 14 residues in the CDR3. The CDR3 is CSARLAGGGDTQYF. The CDR3 DNA follows: TGCAGTGCTAGACTAGCGGGAGGGGGTGATACGCAGTATTTT.

This clonotype has a count of ten or more. This clone may be a read error of a much larger clone one base away. This chain connects TRBV9 to TRBJ1-2; TRBD1 aligns across 8 bases. The germline V gene encodes CDR1 SGDLS and CDR2 YYNGEE. The CDR3 is 15 amino acids. CDR3 loop: CASSVVPGGGEGSTF. The CDR3 DNA is TGTGCCAGCAGCGTAGTCCCAGGGGGCGGAGAAGGCTCCACCTTC.

The chain is built from TRBV4-1 and TRBJ1-4, with D unresolved. This CDR3 region has 13 residues. V was clipped by 1 base and J by 8 bases, with 8 bases between them. The germline CDR1 and CDR2 sequences are MGHRA and YSYEKL. In nucleotides, the CDR3 is TGCGCCAGCAGCCAAGCTGGCATCGAAAAACTGTTTTTT. It encodes CASSQAGIEKLFF.

This clonotype was detected only once. At one of its ends the junction is not consistent with the germline gene, which may arise from a read error. The chain carries TRBV7-9 and TRBJ2-6; D is unresolved. This CDR3 is 12 amino acids long. Per the germline V gene, CDR1 is SEHNR and CDR2 is FQNEAQ (reference sequence). The CDR3 nucleotides are TGTGCCAGCAGCTTAGTAGTGGAATCTGAAGCTTTC. Translating gives CASSLVVESEAF.

This clonotype was counted at least ten times. The V and J genes are TRBV20-1 and TRBJ2-3, with D perhaps TRBD2 (6 bases). This CDR3 comprises 15 residues. Germline V gene data show CDR1 as DFQATT and CDR2 as SNEGSKA (reference sequence). V lost 0 bases, J lost 2 bases, and 12 bases lay in between. Here the CDR3 reads CSARDFGGNTDTQYF. For the CDR3, the DNA is TGCAGTGCTAGAGATTTCGGGGGTAACACAGATACGCAGTATTTT.

This clonotype was counted many times. The V call is TRBV19, the J call TRBJ2-5, with a tentative D call TRBD1 (6 bases). This CDR3 region has 15 residues. V lost 6 bases and J 3 bases, leaving 17 bases between the germline ends. Germline V lookup: CDR1 LNHDA, CDR2 SQIVND (reference sequence). CDR3 bases: TGTGCCAGTAGGGGAAGGGGGAGAGGGAAAGAGACCCAGTACTTC. It specifies CASRGRGRGKETQYF. Based on the CDR3 plus reference TRBV19 and TRBJ2-5, the full variable domain is DGGITQSPKYLFRKEGQNVTLSCEQNLNHDAMYWYRQDPGQGLRLIYYSQIVNDFQKGDIAEGYSVSREKKESFPLTVTSAQKNPTAFYLCASRGRGRGKETQYFGPGTRLLVL.

Many counts were recorded for this clonotype. The chain couples TRBV9 to TRBJ2-5; D call uncertain. Germline lookup yields CDR1 SGDLS and CDR2 YYNGEE. The CDR3 length is 16 residues. V lost 1 base to trimming and J lost 4 bases, with 17 bases between them. Here the CDR3 reads CASSVNPETIRETQYF. The CDR3 DNA reads as TGTGCCAGCAGCGTAAATCCCGAAACCATAAGAGAGACCCAGTACTTC.

This clonotype was seen many times. This chain links TRBV10-2 with TRBJ1-5; D uncertain. The germline V gene has CDR1 WSHSY and CDR2 SAAADI. Between the trimmed V and J ends, which lost 0 bases and 4 bases, there was a span of 7 bases. The CDR3 is 14 residues long. The CDR3 DNA follows: TGCGCCAGCAGTGAGTCGAATAAGAATCAGCCCCAGCATTTT. This encodes CASSESNKNQPQHF.

In this sample, this clonotype turned up many times. The chain uses TRBV12-3 or TRBV12-4 and TRBJ1-5, with D uncertain. The CDR3 loop spans 17 amino acids. Trimming stripped 6 bases from V and 1 base from J, with 19 bases between. CDR3 residues: CASSDSSLLSSNQPQHF. For the CDR3, the DNA is TGTGCCAGCAGCGACTCTTCCCTACTAAGCAGCAATCAGCCCCAGCATTTT.